Detailed here is one T cell receptor beta chain. A junction end diverges from the germline sequence, so it may reflect a read error. The researchers produced TCR beta cDNA from about 510 ng total RNA with a constant-region primer. Nested multiplex PCR, run for three rounds with slightly modified ARM-PCR, yielded TCR beta libraries. Investigators reported that the first two PCR rounds, at 10 to 11 cycles each, used TRBV1-TRBV30 forward primers with a C-beta reverse primer. TCRdb called the multiplex PCR reads again in MiXCR, with one record for every CDR3 protein. The repertoire includes 250,000 to 350,000 distinct CDR3 sequences, around three fifths of them detected once, and approximately 15% sits in the top ten. The CDR3 consists of 12 residues. Germline V CDR1 and CDR2: MNHEY, SVGEGT. These data originate in a study of tumor-infiltrating lymphocytes in primary liver carcinoma. Study in general: The tumors ranged from roughly 4.2 to 11 cm across and fell within stage T1-T3 N0M0.

The study extracted blood RNA from unsorted whole blood and also extracted germline DNA. The chain carries TRBV6-2 or TRBV6-3 and TRBJ1-1; no clear D. The clonotype comes from a woman aged 30 to 39 with primary liver carcinoma and hepatitis B virus infection. Sequenced material: peripheral blood. CDR3: CASGGVYIEASF. The CDR3 nucleotides read TGTGCCAGCGGCGGGGTCTACATTGAAGCTTCCTTT.